The clone carrying this T cell receptor (beta chain) has more than one count but fewer than ten. Its antigen is unidentified. The data stem from a study of beta chain features in type 1 diabetes. On the study more broadly: Analysis included roughly 100 million sorted cells drawn from all samples. Study conclusions and caveats: Patients showed naive, central memory and Treg TCRB repertoires that appeared more similar than those of healthy donors.

Expressed TCRB transcripts were sequenced because the entire RNA isolate underwent reverse transcription. The table came from immunoSEQ multiplex PCR; TCRdb's copy has only in-frame clones and leaves some out. The sample has about 230,000 clones, 9.6% seen once; the top ten hold approximately 0.035%. The germline V and J ends were trimmed by 2 bases and 3 bases, with 9 bases remaining between them. CDR1 is SGHKS, CDR2 YYEKEE, per germline (reference sequence). The CDR3 runs to 14 residues. Input material: naive CD4+ T cells from blood. The sequence derives from a woman under 30 in good health. The gene calls are TRBV5-5 and TRBJ2-4, with TRBD2 as a possible D gene (5 bases). CDR3 sequence: CASSFIGGKNIQYF. The CDR3 DNA is TGTGCCAGCAGCTTTATTGGAGGCAAAAACATTCAGTACTTC.